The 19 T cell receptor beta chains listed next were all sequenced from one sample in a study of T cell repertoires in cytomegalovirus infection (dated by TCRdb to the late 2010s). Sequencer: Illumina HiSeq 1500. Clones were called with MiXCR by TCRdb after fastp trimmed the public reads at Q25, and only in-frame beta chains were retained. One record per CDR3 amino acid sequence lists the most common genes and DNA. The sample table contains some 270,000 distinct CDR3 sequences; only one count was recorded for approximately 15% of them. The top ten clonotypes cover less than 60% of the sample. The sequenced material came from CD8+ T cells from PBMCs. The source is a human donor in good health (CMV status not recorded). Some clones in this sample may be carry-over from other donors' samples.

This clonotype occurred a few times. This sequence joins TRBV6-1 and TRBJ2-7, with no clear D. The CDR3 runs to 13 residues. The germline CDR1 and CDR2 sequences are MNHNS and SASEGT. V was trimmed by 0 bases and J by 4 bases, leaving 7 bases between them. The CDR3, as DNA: TGTGCCAGCAGTGAAGCAGAATGGTACGAGCAGTACTTC. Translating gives CASSEAEWYEQYF.

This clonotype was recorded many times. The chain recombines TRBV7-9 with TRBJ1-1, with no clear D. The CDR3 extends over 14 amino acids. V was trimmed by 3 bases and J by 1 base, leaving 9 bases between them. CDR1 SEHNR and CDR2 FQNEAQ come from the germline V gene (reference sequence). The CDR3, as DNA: TGTGCCAGCAGCTTTCCCCGGGGGAACACTGAAGCTTTCTTT. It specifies CASSFPRGNTEAFF.

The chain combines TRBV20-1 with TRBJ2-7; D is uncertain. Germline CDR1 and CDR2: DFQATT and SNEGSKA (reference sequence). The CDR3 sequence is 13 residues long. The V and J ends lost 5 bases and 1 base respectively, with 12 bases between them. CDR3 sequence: CSALHTDSYEQYF. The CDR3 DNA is TGCAGTGCTCTTCACACTGATTCCTACGAGCAGTACTTC.

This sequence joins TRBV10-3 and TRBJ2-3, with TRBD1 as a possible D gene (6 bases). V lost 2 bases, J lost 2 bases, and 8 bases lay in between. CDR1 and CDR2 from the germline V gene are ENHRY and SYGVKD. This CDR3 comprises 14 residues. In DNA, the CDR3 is TGTGCCATCAGTGAGGGACAGAACACAGATACGCAGTATTTT. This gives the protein CAISEGQNTDTQYF.

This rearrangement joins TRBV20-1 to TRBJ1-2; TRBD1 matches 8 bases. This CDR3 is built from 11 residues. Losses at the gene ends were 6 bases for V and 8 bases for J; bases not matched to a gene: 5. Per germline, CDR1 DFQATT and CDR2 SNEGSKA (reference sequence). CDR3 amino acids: CSARTGNGYTF. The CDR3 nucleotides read TGCAGTGCCAGGACAGGGAACGGCTACACCTTC.

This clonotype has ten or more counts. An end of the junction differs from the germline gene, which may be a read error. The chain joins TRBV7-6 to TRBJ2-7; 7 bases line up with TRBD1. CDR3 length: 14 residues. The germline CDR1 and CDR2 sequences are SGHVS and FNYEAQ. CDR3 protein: CASSPAVTPDRFLF. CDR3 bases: TGTGCCAGCAGCCCCGCTGTGACCCCGGACAGGTTCCTCTTC.

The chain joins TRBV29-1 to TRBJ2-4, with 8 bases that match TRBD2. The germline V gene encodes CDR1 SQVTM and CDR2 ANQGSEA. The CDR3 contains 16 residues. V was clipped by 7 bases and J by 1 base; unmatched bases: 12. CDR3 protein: CSALPGGASAKNIQYF. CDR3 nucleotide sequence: TGCAGCGCTCTCCCGGGGGGGGCCTCGGCCAAAAACATTCAGTACTTC.

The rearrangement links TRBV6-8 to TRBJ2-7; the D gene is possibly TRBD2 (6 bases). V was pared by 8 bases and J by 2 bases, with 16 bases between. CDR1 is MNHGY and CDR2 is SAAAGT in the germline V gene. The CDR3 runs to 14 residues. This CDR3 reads CASAPGGEPYEQYF. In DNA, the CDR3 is TGTGCCAGCGCCCCAGGCGGGGAGCCCTACGAGCAGTACTTC.

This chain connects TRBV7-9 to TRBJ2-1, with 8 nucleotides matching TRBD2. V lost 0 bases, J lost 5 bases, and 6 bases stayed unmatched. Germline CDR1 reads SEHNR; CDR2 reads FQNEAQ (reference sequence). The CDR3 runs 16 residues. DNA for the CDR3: TGTGCCAGCAGCTTAGCGGCTAGCGGGCCCCACAATGAGCAGTTCTTC. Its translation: CASSLAASGPHNEQFF.

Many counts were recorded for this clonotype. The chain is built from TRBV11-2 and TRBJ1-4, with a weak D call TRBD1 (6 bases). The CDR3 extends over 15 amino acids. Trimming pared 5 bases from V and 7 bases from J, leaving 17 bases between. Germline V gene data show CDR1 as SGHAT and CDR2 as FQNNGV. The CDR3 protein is CASSQEGEMIEKLFF. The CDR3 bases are TGTGCCAGCAGCCAAGAGGGGGAGATGATTGAAAAACTGTTTTTT.

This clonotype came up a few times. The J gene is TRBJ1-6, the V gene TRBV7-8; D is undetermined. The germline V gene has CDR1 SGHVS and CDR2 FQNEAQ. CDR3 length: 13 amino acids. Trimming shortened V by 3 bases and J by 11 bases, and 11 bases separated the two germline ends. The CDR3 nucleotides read TGTGCCAGCAGCTTTGGCGGTGCGGCACCCCTCCACTTT. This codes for CASSFGGAAPLHF. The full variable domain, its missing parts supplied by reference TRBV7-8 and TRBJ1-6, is GAGVSQSPRYKVAKRGQDVALRCDPISGHVSLFWYQQALGQGPEFLTYFQNEAQLDKSGLPSDRFFAERPEGSVSTLKIQRTQQEDSAVYLCASSFGGAAPLHFGNGTRLTVT.

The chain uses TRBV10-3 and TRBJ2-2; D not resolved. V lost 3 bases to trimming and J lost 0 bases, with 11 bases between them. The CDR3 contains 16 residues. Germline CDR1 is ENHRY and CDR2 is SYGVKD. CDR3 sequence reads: CAISELLQSNTGELFF. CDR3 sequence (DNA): TGTGCCATCAGTGAACTTTTACAGTCGAACACCGGGGAGCTGTTTTTT.

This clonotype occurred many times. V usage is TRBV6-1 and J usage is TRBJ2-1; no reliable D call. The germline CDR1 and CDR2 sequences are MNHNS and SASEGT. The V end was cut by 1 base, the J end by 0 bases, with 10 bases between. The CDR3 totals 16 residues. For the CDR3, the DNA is TGTGCCAGCAGTGAAGTCCCCGGCGGCTCCTACAATGAGCAGTTCTTC. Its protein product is CASSEVPGGSYNEQFF.

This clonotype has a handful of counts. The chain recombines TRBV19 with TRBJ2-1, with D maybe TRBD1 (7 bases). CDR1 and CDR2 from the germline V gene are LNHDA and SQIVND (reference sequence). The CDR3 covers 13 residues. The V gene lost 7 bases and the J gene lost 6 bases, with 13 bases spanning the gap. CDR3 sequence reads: CASKQGGGNEQFF. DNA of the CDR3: TGTGCCAGTAAGCAGGGGGGCGGCAATGAGCAGTTCTTC.

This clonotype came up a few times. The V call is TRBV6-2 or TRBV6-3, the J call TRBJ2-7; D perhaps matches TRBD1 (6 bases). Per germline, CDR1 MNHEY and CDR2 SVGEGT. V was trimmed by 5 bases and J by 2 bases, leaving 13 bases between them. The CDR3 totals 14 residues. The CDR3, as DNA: TGTGCCAGCAGTATGGCAGGGGCGCCCTACGAGCAGTACTTC. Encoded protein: CASSMAGAPYEQYF.

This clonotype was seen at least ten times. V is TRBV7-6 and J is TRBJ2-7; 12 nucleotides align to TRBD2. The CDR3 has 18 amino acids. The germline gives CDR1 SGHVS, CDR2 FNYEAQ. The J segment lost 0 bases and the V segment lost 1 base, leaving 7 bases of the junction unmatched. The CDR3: CASSLVASGGAPSYEQYF. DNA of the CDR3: TGTGCCAGCAGCTTAGTGGCTAGCGGGGGGGCTCCCTCCTACGAGCAGTACTTC.

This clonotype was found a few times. The CDR3 coding sequence is TGTGCCAGCAGCCCATGGGGTCCAGGGGGGTATGAAGCTTTCTTT. Protein: CASSPWGPGGYEAFF. The chain links TRBV7-8 to TRBJ1-1; 7 bases are a match to TRBD1. This CDR3 is built from 15 residues. V gave up 5 bases and J gave up 7 bases; unmatched junction bases: 13. Per germline, CDR1 SGHVS and CDR2 FQNEAQ.

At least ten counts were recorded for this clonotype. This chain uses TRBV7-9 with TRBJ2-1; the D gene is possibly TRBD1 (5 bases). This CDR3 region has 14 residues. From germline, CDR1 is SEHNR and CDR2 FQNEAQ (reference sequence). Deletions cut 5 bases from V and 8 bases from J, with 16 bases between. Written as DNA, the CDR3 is TGTGCCAGCAGCCCACCAGCAGGGCGCGATGAGCAGTTCTTC. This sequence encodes CASSPPAGRDEQFF.

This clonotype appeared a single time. The chain's CDR3 is CASSQEGKYSNQPQHF. As DNA, the CDR3 is TGTGCCAGCAGCCAAGAAGGAAAGTATAGCAATCAGCCCCAGCATTTT. J is TRBJ1-5 and V is TRBV4-2, with D unresolved. Germline loops: CDR1 LGHNA, CDR2 YNFKEQ. Trimming took off 0 bases at V and 0 bases at J, with 9 bases between the two ends. This CDR3 is built from 16 residues.